This TCR beta chain was profiled in a study of shared clonotypes between healthy human individuals. Study in general: Participating donors consisted of a couple of women and a few men aged 18 to 49.

The data were produced by immunoSEQ multiplex PCR, yet TCRdb's version contains in-frame clones alone and is incomplete. The table records about 510,000 clones, around 79% of them present only once. With unsorted samples, genomic DNA was obtained from about 100 million PBMCs. CDR1 and CDR2 (germline): MNHEY, SMNVEV (reference sequence). V lost 6 bases, J lost 1 base, and 14 bases lay in between. The CDR3 loop spans 15 amino acids. What was sequenced was PBMCs. The chain uses TRBV27 and TRBJ2-3; D gene uncertain. This receptor was identified in a woman between 40 and 55 years old in good health. Some clones in this sample may be carry-over from other donors' samples. In DNA, the CDR3 is TGTGCCAGCAGCGACCTAGTCCTAGGCACAGATACGCAGTATTTT. The encoded protein is CASSDLVLGTDTQYF.